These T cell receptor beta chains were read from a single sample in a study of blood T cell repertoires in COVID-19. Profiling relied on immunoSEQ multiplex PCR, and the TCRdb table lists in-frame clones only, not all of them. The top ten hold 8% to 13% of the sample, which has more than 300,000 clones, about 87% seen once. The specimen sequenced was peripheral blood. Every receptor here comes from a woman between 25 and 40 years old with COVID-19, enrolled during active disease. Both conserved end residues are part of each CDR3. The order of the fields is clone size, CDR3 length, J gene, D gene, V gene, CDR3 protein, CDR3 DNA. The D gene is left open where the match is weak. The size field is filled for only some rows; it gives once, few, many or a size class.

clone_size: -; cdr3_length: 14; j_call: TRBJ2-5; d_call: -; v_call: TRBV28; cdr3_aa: CASSPQQFQETQYF; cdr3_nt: TGTGCCAGCAGTCCCCAACAATTCCAAGAGACCCAGTACTTC
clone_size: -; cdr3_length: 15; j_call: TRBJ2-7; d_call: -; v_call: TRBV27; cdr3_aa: CASSLKAGPPYEQYF; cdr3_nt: TGTGCCAGCAGTTTAAAGGCAGGTCCCCCCTACGAGCAGTACTTC
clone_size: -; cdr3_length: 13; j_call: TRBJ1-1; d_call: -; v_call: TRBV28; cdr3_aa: CATGRGALTEAFF; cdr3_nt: TGTGCCACAGGGAGGGGGGCGCTCACTGAAGCTTTCTTT
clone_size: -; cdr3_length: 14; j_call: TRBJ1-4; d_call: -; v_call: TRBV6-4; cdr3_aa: CASSDWGANEKLFF; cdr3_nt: TGTGCCAGCAGTGACTGGGGAGCAAATGAAAAACTGTTTTTT
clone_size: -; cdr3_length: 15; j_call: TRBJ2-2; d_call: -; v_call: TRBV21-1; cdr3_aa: CASTRGTSRAGELFF; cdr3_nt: TGTGCCAGCACCAGGGGGACTAGTAGGGCCGGGGAGCTGTTTTTT
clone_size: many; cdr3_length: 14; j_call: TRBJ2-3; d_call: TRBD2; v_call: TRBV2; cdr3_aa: CASSPTSGTDTQYF; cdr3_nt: TGTGCCAGCAGTCCGACTAGCGGCACAGATACGCAGTATTTT
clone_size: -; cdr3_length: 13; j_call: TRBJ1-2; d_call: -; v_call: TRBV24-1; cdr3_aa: CATSDRDTYGYTF; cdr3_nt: TGTGCCACCAGTGACCGGGACACCTATGGCTACACCTTC
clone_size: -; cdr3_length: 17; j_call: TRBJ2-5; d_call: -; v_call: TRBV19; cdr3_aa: CASSMGGAGRAWETQYF; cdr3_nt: TGTGCCAGTAGTATGGGGGGTGCGGGACGGGCGTGGGAGACCCAGTACTTC
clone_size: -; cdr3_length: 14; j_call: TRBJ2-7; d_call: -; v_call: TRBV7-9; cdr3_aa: CASIPGGPSYEQYF; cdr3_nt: TGTGCCAGCATCCCCGGGGGGCCCTCCTACGAGCAGTACTTC
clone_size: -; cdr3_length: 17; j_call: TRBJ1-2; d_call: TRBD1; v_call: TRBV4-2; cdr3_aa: CASSQETGDRAIYGYTF; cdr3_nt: TGTGCCAGCAGCCAAGAAACAGGGGACAGGGCGATCTATGGCTACACCTTC
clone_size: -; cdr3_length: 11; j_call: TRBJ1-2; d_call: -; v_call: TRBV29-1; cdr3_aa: CSVGTNYGYTF; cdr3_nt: TGCAGCGTCGGGACAAACTATGGCTACACCTTC
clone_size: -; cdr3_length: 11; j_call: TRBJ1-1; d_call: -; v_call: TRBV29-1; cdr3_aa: CSVPTGTEAFF; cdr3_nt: TGCAGCGTTCCGACAGGCACTGAAGCTTTCTTT
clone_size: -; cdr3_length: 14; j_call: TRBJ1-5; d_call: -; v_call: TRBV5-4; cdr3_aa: CASSVGGGNQPQHF; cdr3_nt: TGTGCCAGCAGTGTAGGGGGTGGCAATCAGCCCCAGCATTTT
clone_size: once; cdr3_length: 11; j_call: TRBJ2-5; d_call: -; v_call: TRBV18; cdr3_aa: CASSPEETQYF; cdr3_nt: TGTGCCAGCTCACCCGAGGAGACCCAGTACTTC
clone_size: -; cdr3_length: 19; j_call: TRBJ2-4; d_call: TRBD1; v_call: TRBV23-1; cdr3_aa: CASSQFHGQGSRAKNIQYF; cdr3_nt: TGCGCCAGCAGTCAATTCCATGGACAGGGCTCTCGAGCCAAAAACATTCAGTACTTC
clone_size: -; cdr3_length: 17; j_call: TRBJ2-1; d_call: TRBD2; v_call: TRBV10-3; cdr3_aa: CAISDWVAGGYYNEQFF; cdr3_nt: TGTGCCATCAGTGACTGGGTAGCGGGAGGGTATTACAATGAGCAGTTCTTC
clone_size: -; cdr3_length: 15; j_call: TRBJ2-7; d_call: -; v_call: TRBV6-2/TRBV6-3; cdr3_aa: CASSAHRQPFYEQYF; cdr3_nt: TGTGCCAGCAGTGCTCATCGACAGCCCTTCTACGAGCAGTACTTC
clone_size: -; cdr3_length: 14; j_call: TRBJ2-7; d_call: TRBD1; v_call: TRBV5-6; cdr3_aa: CASSATGFAYEQYF; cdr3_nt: TGTGCCAGCAGCGCGACAGGGTTCGCCTACGAGCAGTACTTC
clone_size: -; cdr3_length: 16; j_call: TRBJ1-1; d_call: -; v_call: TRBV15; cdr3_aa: CATSRDLAGGNTEAFF; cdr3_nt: TGTGCCACCAGCAGAGATTTGGCCGGAGGGAACACTGAAGCTTTCTTT
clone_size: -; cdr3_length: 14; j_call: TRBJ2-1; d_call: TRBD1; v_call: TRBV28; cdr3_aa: CASSAGTGFDEQFF; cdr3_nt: TGTGCCAGCAGTGCCGGGACAGGGTTCGATGAGCAGTTCTTC
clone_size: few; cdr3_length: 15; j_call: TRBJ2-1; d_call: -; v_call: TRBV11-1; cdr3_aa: CASSLGSSRYNEQFF; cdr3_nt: TGTGCCAGCAGCTTAGGTTCTAGCCGCTACAATGAGCAGTTCTTC
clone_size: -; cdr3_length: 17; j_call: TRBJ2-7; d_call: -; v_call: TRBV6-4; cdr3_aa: CASSDSNGWRETYEQYF; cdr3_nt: TGTGCCAGCAGTGACTCCAACGGCTGGAGGGAAACCTACGAGCAGTACTTC
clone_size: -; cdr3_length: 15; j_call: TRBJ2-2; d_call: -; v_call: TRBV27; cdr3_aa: CASTTGHTNTGELFF; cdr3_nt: TGTGCCAGTACAACCGGACATACGAACACCGGGGAGCTGTTTTTT
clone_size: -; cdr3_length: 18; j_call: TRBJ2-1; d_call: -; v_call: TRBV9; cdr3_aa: CASSAPEWGAGNLKEQFF; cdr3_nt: TGTGCCAGCAGCGCCCCTGAATGGGGAGCGGGTAACTTGAAAGAGCAGTTCTTC
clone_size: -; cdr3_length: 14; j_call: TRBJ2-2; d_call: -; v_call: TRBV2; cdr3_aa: CASSKAPGTGELFF; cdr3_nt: TGTGCCAGCAGTAAGGCCCCAGGAACCGGGGAGCTGTTTTTT
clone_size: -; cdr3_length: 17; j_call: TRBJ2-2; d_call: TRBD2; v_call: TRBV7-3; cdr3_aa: CASSPSSSGSSAGELFF; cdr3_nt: TGTGCCAGCAGTCCCAGTTCTAGCGGGAGTTCTGCCGGGGAGCTGTTTTTT
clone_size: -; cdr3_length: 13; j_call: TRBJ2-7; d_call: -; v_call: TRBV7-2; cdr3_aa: CASSSTGEYEQYF; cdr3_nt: TGTGCCAGCAGCTCCACCGGGGAGTACGAGCAGTACTTC
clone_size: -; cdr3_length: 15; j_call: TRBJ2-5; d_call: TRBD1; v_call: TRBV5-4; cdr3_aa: CASSPGIQGRQTQYF; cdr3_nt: TGTGCCAGCAGCCCGGGGATACAGGGGCGGCAGACCCAGTACTTC
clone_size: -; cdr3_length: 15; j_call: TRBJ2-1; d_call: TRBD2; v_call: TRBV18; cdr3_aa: CASSPPTGGLDEQFF; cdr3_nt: TGTGCCAGCTCACCACCGACGGGAGGTCTCGATGAGCAGTTCTTC